What follows are 9 T cell receptor beta chains derived from one specimen sequenced in a study of T-cell reconstitution after alpha-beta-depleted transplantation in children. For TCRbeta, the library was prepared with unique molecular identifiers. TCRdb reprocessed the PCR reads with MiXCR, giving one entry per CDR3 protein. The sample holds roughly 670,000 distinct CDR3 sequences; about an eighth are singletons and the top ten take 0.79%. The source material was PBMCs, sampled before TCRalphabeta/CD19-depleted stem cell transplant. These receptor sequences come from a girl aged 2 to 10 with congenital amegakaryocytic thrombocytopenia, due to receive a stem cell transplant.

This clonotype was counted a few times. The chain combines TRBV12-3 or TRBV12-4 with TRBJ2-2; 8 bases agree with TRBD1. With 8 bases clipped from V and 2 bases from J, the junction kept 4 bases outside the gene matches. The CDR3 has 14 residues. This chain's CDR3 is CASGQGSNTGELFF. CDR3 bases: TGTGCCAGCGGACAGGGATCCAACACCGGGGAGCTGTTTTTT.

This clonotype was detected only a few times. The chain links TRBV20-1 to TRBJ2-7, with a tentative D call TRBD2 (6 bases). The V end lost 1 base, the J end lost 0 bases, and 13 bases lay between the germline ends. Germline values: CDR1 DFQATT, CDR2 SNEGSKA (reference sequence). The CDR3 runs to 15 residues. CDR3 nucleotides: TGCAGTGCTAGAGCCGCCTACGGGAGCTCCTACGAGCAGTACTTC. This translates into CSARAAYGSSYEQYF.

The rearrangement joins TRBV6-1 to TRBJ2-3, with 9 bases that match TRBD2. The CDR3 covers 15 residues. Germline values: CDR1 MNHNS, CDR2 SASEGT. The V and J ends lost 5 bases and 2 bases, in that order; junction bases with no gene match: 5. The CDR3 loop reads CASSTIAGDTDTQYF. The CDR3 region has the DNA TGTGCCAGCAGTACGATAGCGGGGGACACAGATACGCAGTATTTT.

The rearrangement joins TRBV7-9 to TRBJ2-1; perhaps TRBD2 as D (5 bases). Germline CDR1 is SEHNR and CDR2 is FQNEAQ (reference sequence). V lost 4 bases and J 4 bases, leaving 20 bases between the germline ends. The CDR3 is 17 residues long. The CDR3 protein is CASSSGLFSEEYNEQFF. The DNA for the CDR3 is TGTGCCAGCAGCTCTGGACTGTTTTCGGAGGAGTACAATGAGCAGTTCTTC.

This clonotype appeared many times. This chain links TRBV27 with TRBJ1-2; tentative D call: TRBD1 (5 bases). V was cut by 4 bases and J by 5 bases, with 11 bases left in between. The germline V gene encodes CDR1 MNHEY and CDR2 SMNVEV (reference sequence). This CDR3 has 13 amino acids. In DNA form, the CDR3 reads TGTGCCAGCAGTTCAAATAGGGGATATGGCTACACCTTC. Its translation is CASSSNRGYGYTF.

For the CDR3, the DNA is TGTGCCAGCAGTTTATCCAGGACTCCGTTCTTC. Amino acids: CASSLSRTPFF. This chain connects TRBV28 to TRBJ2-1; a possible D gene is TRBD2 (5 bases). V lost 1 base to trimming and J lost 15 bases, with 10 bases between them. Per germline, CDR1 MDHEN and CDR2 SYDVKM. The CDR3 covers 11 residues.

The chain employs TRBV20-1 and TRBJ1-2; perhaps TRBD1 as D (6 bases). The length of the CDR3 is 12 residues. Trimming removed 2 bases from V and 8 bases from J, with 12 bases in between. Germline V gene sequence: CDR1 DFQATT, CDR2 SNEGSKA (reference sequence). CDR3 sequence: CSARSKQGGYTF. The CDR3 nucleotides are TGCAGTGCTAGATCAAAACAGGGAGGCTACACCTTC.

The chain carries TRBV7-9 and TRBJ2-5; 7 positions match TRBD1. CDR3 length equals 15 residues. The trim removed 11 bases at V and 4 bases at J, leaving 16 bases unmatched. Germline CDR1 reads SEHNR; CDR2 reads FQNEAQ (reference sequence). The CDR3 protein is CASNPRQGSIETQYF. The CDR3 DNA reads as TGTGCCTCGAATCCGAGACAGGGTTCGATAGAGACCCAGTACTTC.

This clonotype was counted many times. The rearrangement links TRBV10-3 to TRBJ1-6, with D maybe TRBD1 (6 bases). Trimming pared 5 bases from V and 5 bases from J, leaving 16 bases between. CDR1 is ENHRY, CDR2 SYGVKD, per germline. The CDR3 contains 16 residues. The CDR3 DNA reads TGTGCCATCAGTTTAACAGGGTCGGTGGATAATTCACCCCTCCACTTT. Translated, it gives CAISLTGSVDNSPLHF.